A single sample is the source of the 12 T cell receptor beta chains below, sequenced in a study of shared clonotypes between healthy human individuals. Repertoires were generated with immunoSEQ multiplex PCR, while TCRdb's copy carries only in-frame clones and drops some. The table lists a few hundred thousand clones, less than 97% of them singletons. Naive CD8 cells were CD45RO-negative, positively selected for CCR7, excluding terminally differentiated effector memory CD45RA+ cells. Sequencing used naive CD8+ T cells sorted from blood. The receptors derive from a woman aged 30 to 39 in good health.

This clone showed up just once. CDR3 sequence: CASSDSRAGNTIYF. The CDR3 nucleotides read TGCGCCAGCAGTGACTCCAGGGCAGGAAACACCATATATTTT. This chain joins TRBV10-2 and TRBJ1-3; maybe TRBD1 (5 bases). This CDR3 spans 14 amino acids. Trimming removed 3 bases at V and 4 bases at J, with 10 bases between. CDR1 is WSHSY, CDR2 SAAADI, per germline.

The J gene is TRBJ1-3, the V gene TRBV7-9; no clear D gene. This CDR3 is built from 16 residues. CDR1 and CDR2 from the germline V gene are SEHNR and FQNEAQ (reference sequence). V lost 4 bases, J lost 2 bases, and 15 bases lay in between. DNA of the CDR3: TGTGCCAGCAGCTCCTGGACTTCTCCTCCTGGAAACACCATATATTTT. Translating gives CASSSWTSPPGNTIYF.

This chain joins TRBV5-6 and TRBJ1-2, with D uncertain. There are 14 residues in the CDR3. V lost 2 bases, J lost 7 bases, and 15 bases lay in between. Looked up from germline, CDR1 is SGHDT and CDR2 is YYEEEE. The CDR3 region has the DNA TGTGCCAGCAGCTTATCGGAGGGTATCGGTGGCTACACCTTC. This translates into CASSLSEGIGGYTF.

The chain links TRBV28 to TRBJ2-7, with D possibly being TRBD1 or TRBD2 (5 bases each). Germline lookup yields CDR1 MDHEN and CDR2 SYDVKM. The CDR3 is made up of 17 amino acids. The ends were cut back, 2 bases at V and 5 bases at J, with 22 bases in the middle. The CDR3 DNA reads TGTGCCAGCAGTTTACCGACCCGGGGACCCATATCCCACGAGCAGTACTTC. It specifies CASSLPTRGPISHEQYF.

V is TRBV23-1 and J is TRBJ2-5; D not certain. TRBV23-1 is labeled an ORF, and its function is uncertain. The CDR3 runs to 13 residues. The CDR3 reads CGNPAFPQETQYF. The CDR3 DNA reads TGCGGAAACCCTGCTTTCCCCCAAGAGACCCAGTACTTC.

The chain links TRBV28 to TRBJ2-1; TRBD2 agrees at 8 bases. CDR1 is MDHEN, CDR2 SYDVKM, per germline. The length of the CDR3 is 12 residues. V shed 5 bases and J 14 bases; nucleotides not matched to a gene: 8. CDR3 sequence reads: CASSTERETKFF. The CDR3 DNA is TGTGCCAGCAGTACAGAGCGGGAGACTAAGTTCTTC. The whole variable domain, filled in from reference TRBV28 and TRBJ2-1, reads DVKVTQSSRYLVKRTGEKVFLECVQDMDHENMFWYRQDPGLGLRLIYFSYDVKMKEKGDIPEGYSVSREKKERFSLILESASTNQTSMYLCASSTERETKFFGPGTRLTVL.

This chain links TRBV6-6 with TRBJ2-2; D unclear. This CDR3 is built from 13 residues. Germline V gene lookup returns CDR1 MNHNY and CDR2 SVGAGI (reference sequence). V lost 6 bases, J lost 5 bases, and 10 bases lay in between. This chain's CDR3 is CASSPLRTGELFF. The CDR3 nucleotides are TGTGCCAGCAGCCCCCTACGGACCGGGGAGCTGTTTTTT.

The chain joins TRBV28 to TRBJ2-1, with TRBD2 matching 9 bases. Trimming removed 6 bases from V and 6 bases from J; junction bases left unmatched: 18. The CDR3 is 18 residues long. Germline V gene sequence: CDR1 MDHEN, CDR2 SYDVKM. CDR3 loop: CASSLPPLVAGVPNEQFF. CDR3 coding DNA: TGTGCCAGCAGCCTTCCCCCGTTGGTAGCGGGAGTCCCCAATGAGCAGTTCTTC.

This sequence joins TRBV27 and TRBJ2-2, with a possible D match to TRBD2 (6 bases). V lost 5 bases, J lost 6 bases, and 19 bases lay in between. The germline V gene encodes CDR1 MNHEY and CDR2 SMNVEV (reference sequence). The CDR3 consists of 16 residues. In nucleotides, the CDR3 is TGTGCCAGCAGTCCCAAAGACGGGACGGGAGCCGGGGAGCTGTTTTTT. Translated: CASSPKDGTGAGELFF.

The chain links TRBV4-1 to TRBJ1-2, with unresolved D. Between the trimmed V and J ends, which lost 3 bases and 0 bases, there was a span of 14 bases. This CDR3 contains 16 residues. The germline gives CDR1 MGHRA, CDR2 YSYEKL. The chain's CDR3 is CASSHRRQKSNYGYTF. CDR3 sequence (DNA): TGCGCCAGCAGCCACCGAAGGCAGAAATCTAACTATGGCTACACCTTC.

J is TRBJ2-1 and V is TRBV28; 8 bases are a match to TRBD2. The CDR3 spans 19 residues. CDR1 and CDR2 (germline): MDHEN, SYDVKM. The trim removed 2 bases at V and 0 bases at J, leaving 12 bases unmatched. The CDR3 sequence: CASSLQGLVSFRSYNEQFF. The DNA of the CDR3 is TGTGCCAGCAGTTTACAGGGACTAGTCTCTTTCCGCTCCTACAATGAGCAGTTCTTC.

The chain uses TRBV7-2 and TRBJ2-7; D perhaps matches TRBD2 (6 bases). V gave up 1 base and J gave up 0 bases, with 13 bases separating them. This CDR3 is 16 amino acids long. In germline, CDR1 is SGHTA, CDR2 FQGNSA. CDR3 nucleotides: TGTGCCAGCAGCTTAGATCGTCGGGAGCCCTCCTACGAGCAGTACTTC. It yields the protein CASSLDRREPSYEQYF.